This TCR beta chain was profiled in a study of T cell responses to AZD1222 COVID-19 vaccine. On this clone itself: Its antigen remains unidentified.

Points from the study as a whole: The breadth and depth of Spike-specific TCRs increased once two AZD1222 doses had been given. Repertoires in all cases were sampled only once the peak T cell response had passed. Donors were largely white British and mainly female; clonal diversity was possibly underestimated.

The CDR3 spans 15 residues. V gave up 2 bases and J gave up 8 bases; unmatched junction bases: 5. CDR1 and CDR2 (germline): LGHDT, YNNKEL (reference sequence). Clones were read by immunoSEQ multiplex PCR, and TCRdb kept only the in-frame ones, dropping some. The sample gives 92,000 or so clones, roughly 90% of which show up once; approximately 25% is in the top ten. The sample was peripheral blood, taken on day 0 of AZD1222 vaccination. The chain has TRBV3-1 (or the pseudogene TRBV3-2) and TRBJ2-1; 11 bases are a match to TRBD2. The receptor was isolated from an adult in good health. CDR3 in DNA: TGTGCCAGCAGCCAACCGGGACTAGCGGCCGATGAGCAGTTCTTC. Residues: CASSQPGLAADEQFF.